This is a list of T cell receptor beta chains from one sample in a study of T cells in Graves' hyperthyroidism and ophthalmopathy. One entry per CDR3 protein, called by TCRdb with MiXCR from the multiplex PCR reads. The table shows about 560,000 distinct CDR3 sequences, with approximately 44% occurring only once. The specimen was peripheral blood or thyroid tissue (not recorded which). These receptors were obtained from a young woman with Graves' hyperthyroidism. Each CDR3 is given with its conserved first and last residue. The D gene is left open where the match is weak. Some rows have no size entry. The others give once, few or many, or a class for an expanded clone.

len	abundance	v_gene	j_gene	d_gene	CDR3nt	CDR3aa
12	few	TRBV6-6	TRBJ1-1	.	TGTGCCAGCAGTTACCTGGGAATTGAAGCTTTCTTT	CASSYLGIEAFF
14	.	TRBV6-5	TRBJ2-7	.	TGTGCCATCAGTTACGGCGGACACGTGGGCGAGCAGTACTTC	CAISYGGHVGEQYF
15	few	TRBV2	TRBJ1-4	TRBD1	TGTGCCAGCAGAATTTTCCGGGACAGGGGTGGAAAACTGTTTTTT	CASRIFRDRGGKLFF
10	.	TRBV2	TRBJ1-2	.	TGTGCCAGCAAGGACGGCGGCTACACCTTC	CASKDGGYTF
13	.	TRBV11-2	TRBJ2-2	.	TGTGCCAGCATGGCGGAGAACACCGGGGAGCTGTTTTTT	CASMAENTGELFF
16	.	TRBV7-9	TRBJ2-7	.	TGTGCCAGCAGCTTAGGACAGGGAGGAGGGCCCTACGAGCAGTACTTC	CASSLGQGGGPYEQYF
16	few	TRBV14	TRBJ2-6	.	TGTGCCAGCAGTCCCGACCGACACTCTGGGGCCAACGTCCTGACTTTC	CASSPDRHSGANVLTF
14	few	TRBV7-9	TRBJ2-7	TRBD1	TGTGCCAGCAGCTTCGACAGGGGAACCTACGAGCAGTACTTC	CASSFDRGTYEQYF
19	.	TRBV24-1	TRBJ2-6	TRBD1	TGTGCCACCAGTAATTTAGGGACAGGGGGGAGCTCTGGGGCCAACGTCCTGACTTTC	CATSNLGTGGSSGANVLTF
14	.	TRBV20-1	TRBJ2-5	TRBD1	TGCAGTGAAGGAGGGACAGGGGACTGGGAGACCCAGTACTTC	CSEGGTGDWETQYF
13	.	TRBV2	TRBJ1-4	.	TGTGCCAGCAGTGGGGGACTAAGCGGGAAACTGTTTTTT	CASSGGLSGKLFF
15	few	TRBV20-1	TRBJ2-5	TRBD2	TGCAGTGCTAGGGGACTAGCGGTGGGAACAGAGACCCAGTACTTC	CSARGLAVGTETQYF
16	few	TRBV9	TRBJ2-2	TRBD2	TGTGCCAGCAGTGACTCGATTAGCGGGGACACCGGGGAGCTGTTTTTT	CASSDSISGDTGELFF
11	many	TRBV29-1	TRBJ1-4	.	TGCAGCGTTGAAACGGAGAGAGAACTGTTTTTT	CSVETERELFF